The source of this T cell receptor (beta chain) is a study of T cell changes during pregnancy in multiple sclerosis. Trimming at V came to 2 bases and at J to 3 bases, leaving 8 bases not matched to a gene. There are 16 residues in the CDR3. The germline V gene encodes CDR1 MNHEY and CDR2 SMNVEV (reference sequence). The protocol was immunoSEQ multiplex PCR, while the TCRdb copy is restricted to in-frame clones and leaves out a portion. The data show under 75,000 clones, with 80% to 95% seen just once and roughly 2.1% held by the top ten. J is TRBJ1-1 and V is TRBV27; 8 bases are a match to TRBD1. The source material was peripheral blood, sampled in the first trimester of pregnancy. The receptor was isolated from a female donor with multiple sclerosis, enrolled in a pregnancy study. The CDR3: CASSLGTGFRYTEAFF. The CDR3 DNA reads TGTGCCAGCAGTTTAGGGACAGGCTTTCGGTACACTGAAGCTTTCTTT.